The next 30 T cell receptor beta chains were all read from a single sample in a study of read filtering for tumor transcriptome and immune sequencing. Molecular barcoded adaptors covering alpha/delta and beta/gamma chains were used on around 400 ng RNA. TCRdb reprocessed the reads via MiXCR and lists one record per CDR3 protein. The sample shows some 48,000 distinct CDR3 sequences, approximately 19% of them seen only once. Sequencing input: a population of CD138-negative cells sorted from bone marrow. These receptors were collected from a donor at least 40 years old with multiple myeloma.

This clonotype was counted ten times or more. The rearrangement links TRBV14 to TRBJ2-1; D might be TRBD2 (6 bases). Germline CDR1 reads SGHDN; CDR2 reads FVKESK. V shed 1 base and J shed 2 bases, with 12 bases lying between them. CDR3 length equals 16 residues. The CDR3 region is CASSQVAGFTYNEQFF. The CDR3 region has the DNA TGTGCCAGCAGCCAAGTCGCGGGATTCACCTACAATGAGCAGTTCTTC.

The chain has TRBV2 and TRBJ2-5; a possible D gene is TRBD1 (6 bases). V lost 6 bases, J lost 5 bases, and 19 bases lay in between. This CDR3 contains 15 residues. CDR1 SNHLY and CDR2 FYNNEI come from the germline V gene. CDR3 nucleotides: TGTGCCAGCAGGGGTACCAGGGGCGGAAAGGAGACCCAGTACTTC. This sequence encodes CASRGTRGGKETQYF.

This clonotype has a count of ten or more. The chain recombines TRBV12-3 or TRBV12-4 with TRBJ2-1; possible D gene TRBD1, 6 bases. The CDR3 extends over 13 amino acids. V lost 3 bases, J lost 5 bases, and 8 bases lay in between. CDR3 loop: CASSLYRDNEQFF. The CDR3 DNA reads TGTGCCAGCAGTTTGTACAGGGACAATGAGCAGTTCTTC.

The genes are TRBV2 and TRBJ1-2, with D perhaps matching TRBD1 (5 bases). There are 14 residues in the CDR3. The V end lost 8 bases, the J end lost 7 bases, and 20 bases lay between the germline ends. Germline values: CDR1 SNHLY, CDR2 FYNNEI. Here the CDR3 reads CASAGGGPLAGYTF. The CDR3 DNA reads as TGTGCCAGCGCCGGCGGGGGTCCGTTGGCTGGCTACACCTTC.

This clonotype was found many times. This chain uses TRBV5-1 with TRBJ2-1; 13 bases align to TRBD2. This CDR3 is 16 amino acids long. With 4 bases clipped from V and 5 bases from J, the junction kept 6 bases outside the gene matches. The germline V gene encodes CDR1 SGHRS and CDR2 YFSETQ. CDR3 amino acids: CASSALAGGPHNEQFF. CDR3 nucleotides: TGCGCCAGCAGCGCACTAGCGGGAGGGCCACACAATGAGCAGTTCTTC.

This clonotype was counted at least ten times. V and J are TRBV29-1 and TRBJ2-5, with D maybe TRBD2 (6 bases). Germline V gene data show CDR1 as SQVTM and CDR2 as ANQGSEA. The ends were cut back, 0 bases at V and 5 bases at J, with 16 bases in the middle. This CDR3 region has 15 residues. CDR3 DNA sequence: TGCAGCGTTGAAGAGGAGGGGACTCGGAGGGAGACCCAGTACTTC. It is translated as CSVEEEGTRRETQYF.

This clonotype was detected ten times or more. V gene TRBV6-2 or TRBV6-3 combines with J gene TRBJ2-7; tentative D call: TRBD2 (5 bases). Deletions cut 2 bases from V and 3 bases from J, with 17 bases between. There are 16 residues in the CDR3. Germline-derived CDR1 and CDR2 are MNHEY and SVGEGT. As DNA, the CDR3 is TGTGCCAGCAGTTACCCGGAGGTTGGGCAGAACTACGAGCAGTACTTC. Its protein product is CASSYPEVGQNYEQYF.

This clonotype was seen at least ten times. Its ends do not fully match the called genes, so a read error is possible. The chain combines TRBV10-1 with TRBJ1-1, with 8 nucleotides matching TRBD1. This CDR3 is 13 amino acids long. Germline V gene data show CDR1 as WNHNN and CDR2 as SYGVQD (reference sequence). The CDR3: CASSESRTGPPHF. The DNA for the CDR3 is TGCGCCAGCAGTGAGTCGAGGACAGGGCCTCCTCACTTT.

Note on this clonotype: Since a much larger clone is just one base distant, this may be a read error. This chain uses TRBV20-1 with TRBJ1-1, with D possibly TRBD1 on 6 matching bases. Looked up from germline, CDR1 is DFQATT and CDR2 is SNEGSKA (reference sequence). There are 12 residues in the CDR3. CDR3 bases: TGCTTCCAGAGGGGGATCGGAACTGAAGCTTTCTTT. Its translation: CFQRGIGTEAFF.

V gene TRBV7-4 combines with J gene TRBJ1-2; no clear D. The CDR3 loop spans 12 amino acids. The germline V gene encodes CDR1 SGHVT and CDR2 SQSDAQ. Deletions cut 3 bases from V and 1 base from J, with 3 bases between. The CDR3 DNA sequence: TGTGCCAGCAGCTTTATTAACTATGGCTACACCTTC. It specifies CASSFINYGYTF. Full variable domain (outside the CDR3, taken from reference TRBV7-4 and TRBJ1-2): GAGVSQSPRYKVAKRGRDVALRCDSISGHVTLYWYRQTLGQGSEVLTYSQSDAQRDKSGRPSGRFSAERPERSVSTLKIQRTEQGDSAVYLCASSFINYGYTFGSGTRLTVV.

This clonotype occurred many times. The chain uses TRBV7-2 and TRBJ2-1; 11 nucleotides match TRBD1. Germline assignment: CDR1 SGHTA and CDR2 FQGNSA. V was clipped by 5 bases and J by 6 bases; unmatched bases: 9. CDR3 length: 16 residues. CDR3: CASSGTGGFTVNEQFF. In nucleotides, the CDR3 is TGTGCCAGCAGCGGGACAGGGGGGTTTACGGTCAATGAGCAGTTCTTC.

There are many counts of this clonotype. The V gene is TRBV10-3, the J gene TRBJ1-5; D is unresolved. This CDR3 has 14 amino acids. Trimming took 0 bases from V and 7 from J, leaving 10 bases between them. Germline V CDR1 and CDR2: ENHRY, SYGVKD. This chain's CDR3 is CAISESVMGQPQHF. CDR3 in DNA: TGTGCCATCAGTGAGTCAGTCATGGGGCAGCCCCAGCATTTT.

Ten or more counts support this clonotype. The V call is TRBV7-3, the J call TRBJ2-2; possibly TRBD2 for D (6 bases). Germline V gene data show CDR1 as SGHTA and CDR2 as FQGTGA. This CDR3 is built from 15 residues. V dropped 5 bases and J dropped 2 bases, with 12 bases sitting between them. The CDR3 loop reads CASSPSGLNTGELFF. The CDR3 coding sequence is TGTGCCAGCAGCCCGTCTGGACTAAACACCGGGGAGCTGTTTTTT.

Remarks on this clonotype: A clone one base away is much larger, so this may be a read error. CDR3 protein: CASSSLSSTGFF. The CDR3 coding sequence is TGTGCCAGCAGCTCCCTTAGTAGTACTGGGTTCTTC. The chain carries TRBV12-3 or TRBV12-4 and TRBJ2-1; D not resolved. Trimming took 6 bases from V and 15 from J, leaving 18 bases between them. This CDR3 is 12 amino acids long.

The count of this clonotype is one. The V gene is TRBV29-1, the J gene TRBJ1-1; tentative D call: TRBD1 (6 bases). CDR1 is SQVTM and CDR2 is ANQGSEA in the germline V gene. The CDR3 has 14 residues. CDR3 loop: CCAGQGTMNTEAFF. The CDR3 DNA reads TGCTGCGCTGGCCAGGGGACAATGAACACTGAAGCTTTCTTT.

This clonotype was detected ten times or more. DNA for the CDR3: TGCAGTGCTAGAGATGGGGGGAAGGGTGACGGCACTGAAGCTTTCTTT. Protein sequence: CSARDGGKGDGTEAFF. The chain joins TRBV20-1 to TRBJ1-1; weak D call: TRBD1 (5 bases). The V gene's germline CDR1 is DFQATT and CDR2 SNEGSKA (reference sequence). The V gene lost 0 bases and the J gene lost 4 bases, with 18 bases spanning the gap. The CDR3 extends over 16 amino acids.

This clonotype has ten or more counts. The gene calls are TRBV20-1 and TRBJ2-3, with a possible D match to TRBD1 (5 bases). The CDR3 spans 12 residues. Trimming pared 7 bases from V and 5 bases from J, leaving 13 bases between. CDR1 is DFQATT and CDR2 is SNEGSKA in the germline V gene (reference sequence). The DNA for the CDR3 is TGCAGTGGAGTGGGGCGTGGAGATACGCAGTATTTT. As protein: CSGVGRGDTQYF.

This clonotype has only a few counts. This rearrangement joins TRBV30 to TRBJ2-5, with 8 bases aligning to TRBD2. The CDR3 loop spans 15 amino acids. Germline CDR1 is GTSNPN and CDR2 is SVGIG (reference sequence). The V gene end was trimmed by 0 bases and the J gene end by 2 bases; junction bases not matched to a gene: 5. For the CDR3, the DNA is TGTGCCTGGAGTGTTGGTTTAGCGGGGCAAGAGACCCAGTACTTC. It translates to CAWSVGLAGQETQYF.

This clonotype was counted ten times or more. The chain uses TRBV5-1 and TRBJ2-2, with TRBD2 matching over 8 bases. Trimming cost V 4 bases and J 7 bases; bases outside gene matches: 12. The CDR3 extends over 16 amino acids. CDR1 and CDR2 (germline): SGHRS, YFSETQ. The CDR3 DNA sequence: TGCGCCAGCAGCCGGTCCTCAGCGGGAGTTATCGGGGAGCTGTTTTTT. Residues: CASSRSSAGVIGELFF.

On this clonotype: Lacking the conserved final phenylalanine or tryptophan, this CDR3 likely reflects a read error. The chain has TRBV5-1 and TRBJ2-1, with 14 bases matching TRBD2. Germline V CDR1 and CDR2: SGHRS, YFSETQ. CDR3 length equals 16 residues. V dropped 5 bases and J dropped 7; count of bases not matched to a gene: 8. CDR3 region: CASSWSGTSGGNEQFY. CDR3 nucleotides: TGCGCCAGCAGTTGGTCCGGGACTAGCGGGGGAAATGAGCAGTTCTAC.

By its share, this clonotype is medium-sized (0.01 to 0.1%). One end of the junction varies from germline; a read error may be responsible. J is TRBJ2-7 and V is TRBV2; tentatively, D is TRBD1 (6 bases). CDR3 length: 14 amino acids. Per germline, CDR1 SNHLY and CDR2 FYNNEI. CDR3 region: CASREDRSPDEQYF. The CDR3 nucleotides read TGTGCCAGCAGGGAAGACAGGAGCCCGGACGAGCAGTACTTC.

The sample holds a few counts of this clonotype. At one end the junction does not follow the germline gene, possibly because of a read error. This chain connects TRBV29-1 to TRBJ2-6; TRBD1 matches at 9 bases. From germline, CDR1 is SQVTM and CDR2 ANQGSEA. The CDR3 sequence is 18 residues long. CDR3 in DNA: TGCAGCGTTGAAGATCGCGGGACAGGGCGCTTTGGGGCCAACTTCCTGACTTTC. Its translation is CSVEDRGTGRFGANFLTF.

The gene calls are TRBV19 and TRBJ1-1; perhaps TRBD1 as D (5 bases). CDR1 is LNHDA and CDR2 is SQIVND in the germline V gene (reference sequence). This CDR3 has 13 amino acids. Trimming took off 2 bases at V and 3 bases at J, with 7 bases between the two ends. The CDR3: CASSITGDTEAFF. The CDR3 nucleotides read TGTGCCAGTAGTATAACGGGGGACACTGAAGCTTTCTTT.

This clonotype was found many times. This chain connects TRBV5-1 to TRBJ2-3; D is possibly TRBD1 (6 bases). The CDR3 is 14 amino acids. Trimming removed 0 bases at V and 5 bases at J, with 10 bases between. CDR1 SGHRS and CDR2 YFSETQ come from the germline V gene. CDR3 amino acids: CASSLDQGQDTQYF. CDR3 in DNA: TGCGCCAGCAGCTTGGATCAGGGGCAAGATACGCAGTATTTT.

This clonotype appeared many times. The rearrangement uses TRBV2 and TRBJ2-1; tentatively, D is TRBD2 (6 bases). Germline-derived CDR1 and CDR2 are SNHLY and FYNNEI. The CDR3 spans 14 residues. With 4 bases removed from V and 8 bases from J, the gap between germline ends came to 15 bases. DNA of the CDR3: TGTGCCAGCAGTGTTGAGGGAGGTAGGGATGAGCAGTTCTTC. Its protein is CASSVEGGRDEQFF.

CDR3 protein: CAWQRQSINEQWNTEAFF. CDR3 in DNA: TGTGCCTGGCAGAGGCAGTCAATTAATGAACAGTGGAACACTGAAGCTTTCTTT. J is TRBJ1-1 and V is TRBV30, with D uncertain. V was trimmed by 5 bases and J by 1 base, leaving 26 bases between them. This CDR3 comprises 18 residues. Germline values: CDR1 GTSNPN, CDR2 SVGIG (reference sequence). Full variable domain (rest looked up from reference TRBV30 and TRBJ1-1): SQTIHQWPATLVQPVGSPLSLECTVEGTSNPNLYWYRQAAGRGLQLLFYSVGIGQISSEVPQNLSASRPQDRQFILSSKKLLLSDSGFYLCAWQRQSINEQWNTEAFFGQGTRLTVV.

This clonotype came up many times. Since a much larger clone is just one base distant, this may be a read error. The V gene is TRBV19, the J gene TRBJ2-1; D uncertain. The CDR3 is 15 residues long. CDR1 and CDR2 (germline): LNHDA, SQIVND (reference sequence). Trimming left V 7 bases short and J 0 bases short, with 13 bases between. CDR3 bases: TGTGCCAGTAATCTCGGGCGGAGCTCCTACAATGAGCAGTTCTTC. Encoded protein: CASNLGRSSYNEQFF. The whole variable domain, remainder taken from reference TRBV19 and TRBJ2-1, is DGGITQSPKYLFRKEGQNVTLSCEQNLNHDAMYWYRQDPGQGLRLIYYSQIVNDFQKGDIAEGYSVSREKKESFPLTVTSAQKNPTAFYLCASNLGRSSYNEQFFGPGTRLTVL.

This clonotype was seen repeatedly, ten times or more. This sequence joins TRBV12-3 or TRBV12-4 and TRBJ1-6; 8 bases are a match to TRBD1. The CDR3 covers 18 residues. With V trimmed by 6 bases and J by 7 bases, 17 bases remained unmatched. CDR3 loop: CASSFARGTGPVNSPLHF. The DNA for the CDR3 is TGTGCCAGCAGCTTCGCCCGAGGGACAGGACCGGTAAATTCACCCCTCCACTTT.

This clonotype was picked up a small number of times. This sequence may be a read error, since a much larger clone differs from it by one base. The chain is built from TRBV11-1 and TRBJ2-3, with D uncertain. The CDR3 loop spans 12 amino acids. Germline lookup yields CDR1 SGHAT and CDR2 FQDESV (reference sequence). CDR3 amino acids: CAGSLFTDTQYF. The CDR3 nucleotides are TGTGCCGGCAGCCTCTTCACAGATACGCAGTATTTT.

The gene calls are TRBV27 and TRBJ2-3, with 7 bases that match TRBD1. The germline CDR1 and CDR2 sequences are MNHEY and SMNVEV (reference sequence). This CDR3 spans 18 amino acids. J was trimmed by 4 bases and V by 3 bases; bases with no gene match: 16. The CDR3, as DNA: TGTGCCAGCAGTTTCCTTACCCTGACAGGGAGTTTGCCAGATACGCAGTATTTT. Translated: CASSFLTLTGSLPDTQYF.